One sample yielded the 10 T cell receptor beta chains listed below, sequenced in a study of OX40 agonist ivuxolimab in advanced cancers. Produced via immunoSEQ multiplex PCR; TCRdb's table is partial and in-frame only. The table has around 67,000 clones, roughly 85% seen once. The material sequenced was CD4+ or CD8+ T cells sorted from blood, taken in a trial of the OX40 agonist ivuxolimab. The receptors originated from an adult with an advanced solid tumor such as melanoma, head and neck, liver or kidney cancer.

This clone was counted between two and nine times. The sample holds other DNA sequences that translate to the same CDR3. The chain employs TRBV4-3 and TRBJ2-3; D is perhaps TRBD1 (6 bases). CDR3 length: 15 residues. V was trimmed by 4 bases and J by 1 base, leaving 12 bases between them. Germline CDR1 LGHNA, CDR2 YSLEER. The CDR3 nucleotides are TGCGCCAGCAGCCTACAGGGATCTGGCACAGATACGCAGTATTTT. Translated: CASSLQGSGTDTQYF.

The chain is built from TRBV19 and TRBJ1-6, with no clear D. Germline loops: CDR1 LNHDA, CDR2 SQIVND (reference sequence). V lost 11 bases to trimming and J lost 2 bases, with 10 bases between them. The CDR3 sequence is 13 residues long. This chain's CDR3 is CAVRRAYNSPLHF. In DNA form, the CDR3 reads TGTGCCGTACGTCGCGCCTATAATTCACCCCTCCACTTT.

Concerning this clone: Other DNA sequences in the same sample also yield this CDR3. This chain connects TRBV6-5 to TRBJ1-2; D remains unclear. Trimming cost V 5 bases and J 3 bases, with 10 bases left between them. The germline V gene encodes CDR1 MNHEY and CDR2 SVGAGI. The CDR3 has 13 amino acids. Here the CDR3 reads CASSPTGDYGYTF. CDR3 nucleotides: TGTGCCAGCAGTCCGACTGGTGACTATGGCTACACCTTC.

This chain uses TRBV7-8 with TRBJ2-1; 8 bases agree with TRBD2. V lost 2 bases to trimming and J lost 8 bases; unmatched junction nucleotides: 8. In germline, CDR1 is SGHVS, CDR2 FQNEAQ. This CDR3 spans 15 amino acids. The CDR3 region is CASSLQGLAGDEQFF. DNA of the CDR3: TGTGCCAGCAGCTTACAAGGACTAGCAGGCGATGAGCAGTTCTTC.

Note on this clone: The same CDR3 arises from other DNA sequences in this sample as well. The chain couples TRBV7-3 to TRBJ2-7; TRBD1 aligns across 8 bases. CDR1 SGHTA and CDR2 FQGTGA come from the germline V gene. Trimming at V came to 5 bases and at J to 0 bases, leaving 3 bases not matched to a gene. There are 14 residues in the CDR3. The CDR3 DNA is TGTGCCAGCAGCGAACAGGGGGACTCCTACGAGCAGTACTTC. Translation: CASSEQGDSYEQYF.

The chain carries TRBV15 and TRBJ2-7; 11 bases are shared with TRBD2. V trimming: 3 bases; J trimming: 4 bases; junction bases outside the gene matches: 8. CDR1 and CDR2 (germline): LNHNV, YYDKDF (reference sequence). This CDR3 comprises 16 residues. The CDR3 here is CATSSPGTSGKYEQYF. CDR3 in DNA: TGTGCCACCAGCAGCCCCGGGACTAGCGGAAAATACGAGCAGTACTTC.

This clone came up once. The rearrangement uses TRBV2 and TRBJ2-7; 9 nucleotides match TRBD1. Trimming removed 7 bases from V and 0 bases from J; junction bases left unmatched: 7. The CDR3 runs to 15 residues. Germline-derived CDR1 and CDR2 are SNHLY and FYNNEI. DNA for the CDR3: TGTGCCAGCACTCGTCCGGACAGGGGCTCCTACGAGCAGTACTTC. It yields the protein CASTRPDRGSYEQYF.

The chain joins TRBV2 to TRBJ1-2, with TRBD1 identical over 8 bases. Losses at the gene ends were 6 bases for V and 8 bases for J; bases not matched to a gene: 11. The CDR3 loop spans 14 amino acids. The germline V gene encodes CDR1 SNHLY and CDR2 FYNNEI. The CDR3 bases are TGTGCCAGCAGGAACGACATGACAGGGGTCGGCTACACCTTC. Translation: CASRNDMTGVGYTF.

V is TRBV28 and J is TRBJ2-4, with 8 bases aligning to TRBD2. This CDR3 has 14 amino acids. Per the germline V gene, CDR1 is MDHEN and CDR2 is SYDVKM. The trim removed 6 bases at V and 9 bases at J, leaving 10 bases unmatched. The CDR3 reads CASRESGSGGIQYF. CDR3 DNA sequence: TGTGCCAGCAGGGAGAGCGGGAGTGGGGGCATTCAGTACTTC.

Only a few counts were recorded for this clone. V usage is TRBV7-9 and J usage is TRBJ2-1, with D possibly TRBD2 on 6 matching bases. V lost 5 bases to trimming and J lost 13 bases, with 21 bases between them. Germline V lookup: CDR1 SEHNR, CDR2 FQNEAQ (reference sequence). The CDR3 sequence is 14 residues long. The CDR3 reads CASSPRSIREFQFF. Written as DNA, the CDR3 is TGTGCCAGCAGCCCGCGAAGCATACGGGAGTTTCAGTTCTTC.